This is a list of T cell receptor beta chains from one sample in a study of blood T cells in healthy people across ages. From the 5' RACE reads, TCRdb called clonotypes with MiXCR, one entry per CDR3 protein. The sample carries around 690,000 distinct CDR3 sequences, roughly 50% recorded once. Sample: blood. These receptors all stem from a man in his fifties or sixties in good health. Both conserved end residues are part of each CDR3. The order of the fields is clone size, J gene, D gene, V gene, CDR3 protein, CDR3 DNA. D genes are given only for firm matches. A row's size may be missing; if present it is once, few, many or a size class.

few,TRBJ1-1,.,TRBV20-1,CSASSSGRAFF,TGCAGTGCTAGTTCCTCGGGACGAGCTTTCTTT
.,TRBJ2-5,.,TRBV5-5,CASSLGALGETQYF,TGTGCCAGCAGCTTAGGGGCCCTGGGGGAGACCCAGTACTTC
few,TRBJ2-5,TRBD2,TRBV20-1,CSAQPGGRETQYF,TGCAGTGCCCAGCCGGGGGGTCGGGAGACCCAGTACTTC
.,TRBJ2-7,.,TRBV28,CASSPQRENGYEQYF,TGTGCCAGCAGTCCTCAAAGAGAAAATGGCTACGAGCAGTACTTC
.,TRBJ1-3,.,TRBV15,CATSRLPARFSGNTIYF,TGTGCCACCAGCAGGCTCCCCGCCCGCTTCTCTGGAAACACCATATATTTT
.,TRBJ2-3,TRBD2,TRBV7-8,CASSLGLADPSTDTQYF,TGTGCCAGCAGCTTAGGACTAGCCGATCCTAGCACAGATACGCAGTATTTT
.,TRBJ2-5,.,TRBV7-9,CASSERTDPGKTQYF,TGTGCCAGCAGCGAGCGGACCGATCCGGGAAAGACCCAGTACTTC
.,TRBJ2-1,TRBD2,TRBV6-5,CASSYSFTSGGFNEQFF,TGTGCCAGCAGTTACTCGTTCACTAGCGGGGGGTTCAATGAGCAGTTCTTC
.,TRBJ2-5,.,TRBV5-1,CASSLLRMEETQYF,TGCGCCAGCAGCTTGCTGAGAATGGAAGAGACCCAGTACTTC
.,TRBJ1-2,TRBD1,TRBV25-1,CASSEGTVYRYTF,TGTGCCAGCAGTGAAGGGACAGTGTATCGCTACACCTTC
.,TRBJ2-5,TRBD2,TRBV28,CASNGLADRETQYF,TGTGCCAGCAATGGACTAGCGGACAGGGAGACCCAGTACTTC
.,TRBJ1-2,TRBD1,TRBV20-1,CSARNPRQGHYGYTF,TGCAGTGCTAGAAATCCCAGACAGGGTCACTATGGCTACACCTTC
few,TRBJ1-2,.,TRBV19,CASRLYYGYTF,TGTGCCAGTAGGCTATACTATGGTTACACCTTC
.,TRBJ1-5,TRBD1,TRBV2,CASSAGTGGKTAQHF,TGTGCCAGCAGTGCGGGGACAGGGGGAAAGACTGCCCAGCATTTT